The T cell receptor beta chain described here comes from a study of cytotoxic CD8 clonotypes in ibrutinib-treated CLL. The V and J ends lost 4 bases and 9 bases respectively, with 14 bases between them. CDR3 length: 13 amino acids. CDR1 SGHRS and CDR2 YFSETQ come from the germline V gene. A note on this clone: The antigen is unknown.

Clones were sequenced by immunoSEQ multiplex PCR, and TCRdb holds only the in-frame ones, with some missing. The sample contains 160,000 or so clones, 84% of which appear only once. Findings of the study overall: Baseline clonality exceeded age-matched healthy donors and tracked circulating CD8+ T-cell counts.

This chain links TRBV5-1 with TRBJ2-1; possibly TRBD1 for D (6 bases). Sequencing was performed on PBMCs, taken after 24 months of ibrutinib treatment. This clonotype was obtained from a human donor with chronic lymphocytic leukemia. The CDR3 loop is CASSVSVGGEQFF. The CDR3 DNA reads TGCGCCAGCAGCGTGTCGGTAGGGGGTGAGCAGTTCTTC.